This TCR beta chain was retrieved from a study of OX40 agonist ivuxolimab in advanced cancers. About the study: Partial responses occurred in Three dose-escalation patients, one with hepatocellular carcinoma and two with cutaneous melanoma.

Profiled with immunoSEQ multiplex PCR; TCRdb holds only in-frame clones, not every one. Here the sample spans fewer than 75,000 clones, around nine tenths being singletons. Study-wide findings and caveats: The CD4+ and CD8+ T cells in the blood had expanded clonally by week 6 at 0.1 to 3.0 mg/kg. The antigen specificity of the peripheral T cells (those that were expanded) was not determined.

This CDR3 has 13 residues. The ends were cut back, 2 bases at V and 2 bases at J, with 7 bases in the middle. Germline V gives CDR1 SGHRS, CDR2 YFSETQ. Concerning this clone itself: Its antigen remains unidentified.

The V call is TRBV5-1, the J call TRBJ1-2; D is undetermined. This receptor was identified in an adult with an advanced solid tumor such as melanoma, head and neck, liver or kidney cancer. This specimen was CD4+ or CD8+ T cells sorted from blood, taken in a trial of the OX40 agonist ivuxolimab. This CDR3 is CASSFDMNYGYTF. The CDR3 nucleotides read TGCGCCAGCAGCTTCGACATGAACTATGGCTACACCTTC.